The 14 T cell receptor beta chains listed next were all sequenced from one sample in a study of cytomegalovirus exposure and HLA in healthy donors. The repertoire was sequenced with immunoSEQ multiplex PCR; TCRdb's copy has only in-frame clones and lacks some. Here the sample spans 150,000 to 200,000 clones, roughly 83% being singletons. Source material: PBMCs. All receptors come from a woman younger than 35 in good health and CMV-seronegative.

On this clone: Other nucleotide sequences in the sample specify the same CDR3. The V gene is TRBV6-5, the J gene TRBJ1-2; 10 bases fit TRBD1. CDR1 is MNHEY and CDR2 is SVGAGI in the germline V gene. This CDR3 contains 12 residues. J gave up 8 bases and V 6 bases, and 3 bases lay outside the gene matches. The CDR3 loop is CASRGQGYGYTF. CDR3 DNA sequence: TGTGCCAGCAGGGGACAGGGGTACGGCTACACCTTC.

On this clone itself: At one boundary the junction diverges from the germline segment, which might be a read error. The chain uses TRBV6-1 and TRBJ1-5; D is unresolved. This CDR3 comprises 16 residues. CDR1 MNHNS and CDR2 SASEGT come from the germline V gene. The DNA for the CDR3 is TGTGCCAGCACTGAATACGGGAGATTCTTCACTTCGCCCCAGCATTTT. The encoded protein is CASTEYGRFFTSPQHF.

This rearrangement joins TRBV30 to TRBJ1-5; no definite D call. Trimming shortened V by 2 bases and J by 5 bases, and 19 bases separated the two germline ends. CDR1 GTSNPN and CDR2 SVGIG come from the germline V gene (reference sequence). This CDR3 is built from 16 residues. The CDR3 reads CAWSHFAGTLYQPQHF. CDR3 nucleotides: TGTGCCTGGAGTCACTTTGCGGGTACCCTCTATCAGCCCCAGCATTTT. The complete variable domain, with remaining parts taken from reference TRBV30 and TRBJ1-5, reads SQTIHQWPATLVQPVGSPLSLECTVEGTSNPNLYWYRQAAGRGLQLLFYSVGIGQISSEVPQNLSASRPQDRQFILSSKKLLLSDSGFYLCAWSHFAGTLYQPQHFGDGTRLSIL.

The V call is TRBV18, the J call TRBJ1-2; D perhaps matches TRBD1 (5 bases). Trimming cost V 2 bases and J 4 bases, with 8 bases left between them. The CDR3 is made up of 13 amino acids. CDR1 KGHSH and CDR2 LQKENI come from the germline V gene. The CDR3 protein is CASSPDSPYGYTF. DNA for the CDR3: TGTGCCAGCTCACCAGACAGCCCCTATGGCTACACCTTC.

The rearrangement uses TRBV7-6 and TRBJ1-1; the match to TRBD1 covers 7 bases. CDR3 length: 13 residues. J gave up 3 bases and V 4 bases, and 2 bases lay outside the gene matches. Germline loops: CDR1 SGHVS, CDR2 FNYEAQ. CDR3: CASSSTGYTEAFF. DNA of the CDR3: TGTGCCAGCAGCTCGACAGGGTACACTGAAGCTTTCTTT. The complete variable domain, with remaining parts taken from reference TRBV7-6 and TRBJ1-1, reads GAGVSQSPRYKVTKRGQDVALRCDPISGHVSLYWYRQALGQGPEFLTYFNYEAQQDKSGLPNDRFSAERPEGSISTLTIQRTEQRDSAMYRCASSSTGYTEAFFGQGTRLTVV.

The V and J genes are TRBV19 and TRBJ2-1; 12 bases align to TRBD2. This CDR3 contains 14 residues. Per germline, CDR1 LNHDA and CDR2 SQIVND (reference sequence). Trimming took 6 bases from V and 8 from J; bases not matched to a gene: 5. The CDR3 coding sequence is TGTGCCAGTAGACTAGCGGGGGGCCGGGATGAGCAGTTCTTC. Its translation: CASRLAGGRDEQFF.

The chain employs TRBV4-1 and TRBJ1-2; 8 bases fit TRBD1. V was pared by 0 bases and J by 5 bases, with 5 bases of the junction left unmatched. Germline V gene sequence: CDR1 MGHRA, CDR2 YSYEKL. CDR3 length: 15 residues. The CDR3: CASSQDTRTGYGYTF. The CDR3 DNA follows: TGCGCCAGCAGCCAAGATACCCGGACAGGGTATGGCTACACCTTC.

The chain has TRBV11-2 and TRBJ1-1; D call uncertain. V lost 1 base to trimming and J lost 1 base, with 4 bases between them. Germline assignment: CDR1 SGHAT and CDR2 FQNNGV. The CDR3 extends over 13 amino acids. CDR3 sequence (DNA): TGTGCCAGCAGCTTAGGACAGAACACTGAAGCTTTCTTT. It specifies CASSLGQNTEAFF.

Of note for this clone: The sample holds other DNA sequences that translate to the same CDR3. This chain uses TRBV5-1 with TRBJ2-3, with 7 positions matching TRBD2. This CDR3 has 14 residues. Germline CDR1 is SGHRS and CDR2 is YFSETQ. Trimming took 2 bases from V and 4 from J; bases not matched to a gene: 4. CDR3 nucleotides: TGCGCCAGCAGCTTAGAAGGGAGGGCAGATACGCAGTATTTT. Translation gives CASSLEGRADTQYF.

V usage is TRBV7-9 and J usage is TRBJ2-5; D might be TRBD2 (7 bases). The CDR3 sequence is 16 residues long. Trimming removed 7 bases from V and 3 bases from J, with 21 bases in between. Germline V gene data show CDR1 as SEHNR and CDR2 as FQNEAQ (reference sequence). The CDR3 loop reads CASTIGGVSDKETQYF. Here the CDR3 DNA reads TGTGCCAGCACCATAGGGGGGGTATCGGATAAAGAGACCCAGTACTTC.

The V call is TRBV11-2, the J call TRBJ2-7; a possible D gene is TRBD2 (6 bases). The CDR3 totals 14 residues. The germline V gene has CDR1 SGHAT and CDR2 FQNNGV. The V end was cut by 5 bases, the J end by 5 bases, with 16 bases between. This CDR3 reads CASSPLRGRHEQYF. In DNA form, the CDR3 reads TGTGCCAGCAGCCCCCTGCGGGGAAGACACGAGCAGTACTTC.

The chain recombines TRBV15 with TRBJ1-2; D may be TRBD1 (6 bases). Trimming shortened V by 4 bases and J by 6 bases, and 12 bases separated the two germline ends. The germline gives CDR1 LNHNV, CDR2 YYDKDF (reference sequence). The CDR3 runs 13 residues. Written as DNA, the CDR3 is TGTGCCACCAGCATTACAGGGAAAGATGGCTACACCTTC. This codes for CATSITGKDGYTF.

This rearrangement joins TRBV6-5 to TRBJ2-7; 9 bases match TRBD1. This CDR3 has 13 amino acids. The germline V gene encodes CDR1 MNHEY and CDR2 SVGAGI. V lost 8 bases and J lost 3; bases outside the gene matches: 5. CDR3 DNA: TGTGCCAGCGGACAGGGGAGTTTCTACGAGCAGTACTTC. Translating it yields CASGQGSFYEQYF.

V and J are TRBV27 and TRBJ2-7; TRBD1 matches at 9 bases. From germline, CDR1 is MNHEY and CDR2 SMNVEV (reference sequence). The ends lost 6 bases at V and 2 bases at J; junction bases unmatched: 8. CDR3 length equals 15 residues. The CDR3 nucleotides are TGTGCCAGCAGCATTAGGGACAGGGTTCCCTACGAGCAGTACTTC. This codes for CASSIRDRVPYEQYF.